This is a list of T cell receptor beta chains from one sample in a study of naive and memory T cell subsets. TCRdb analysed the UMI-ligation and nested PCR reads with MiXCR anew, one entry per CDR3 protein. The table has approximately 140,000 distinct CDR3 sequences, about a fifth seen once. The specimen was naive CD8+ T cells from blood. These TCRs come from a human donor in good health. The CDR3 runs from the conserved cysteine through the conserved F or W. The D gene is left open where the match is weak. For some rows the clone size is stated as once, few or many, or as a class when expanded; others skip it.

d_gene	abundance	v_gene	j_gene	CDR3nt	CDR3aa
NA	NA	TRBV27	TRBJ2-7	TGTGCCAGCAGTCCTACAGGGAGGGCCAGCTCCTACGAGCAGTACTTC	CASSPTGRASSYEQYF
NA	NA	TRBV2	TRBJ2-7	TGTGCCAGCAGTGAAGAGGTCTCCTACGAGCAGTACTTC	CASSEEVSYEQYF
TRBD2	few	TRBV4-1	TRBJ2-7	TGCGCCAGCAGCCAAGGCCTCGGACTAGCGGGATCCGAGCAGTACTTC	CASSQGLGLAGSEQYF
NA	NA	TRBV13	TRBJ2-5	TGTGCCAGCAGCTTGGCCGAACAAGAGACCCAGTACTTC	CASSLAEQETQYF
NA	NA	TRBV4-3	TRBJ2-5	TGCGCCAGCAGCCAAGACTCTTTAGGAGGGGGCGCCCGAGAGACCCAGTACTTC	CASSQDSLGGGARETQYF
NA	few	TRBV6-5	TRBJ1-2	TGTGCCAGCAGTTACTCGAGCGGGGTCGGCTACACCTTC	CASSYSSGVGYTF
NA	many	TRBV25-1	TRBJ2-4	TGTGCCAGCAGTGACGGGCCCCTCACTAAAAACATTCAGTACTTC	CASSDGPLTKNIQYF
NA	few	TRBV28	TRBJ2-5	TGTGCCAGCAGTTTATTGGAGGCCGAGACCCAGTACTTC	CASSLLEAETQYF
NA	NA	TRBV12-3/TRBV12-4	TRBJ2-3	TGTGCCAGCAGTTTCCCCCATACGACAGATACGCAGTATTTT	CASSFPHTTDTQYF
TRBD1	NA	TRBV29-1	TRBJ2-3	TGCAGCGTGGGACAGACAGATACGCAGTATTTT	CSVGQTDTQYF
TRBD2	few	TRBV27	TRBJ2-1	TGTGCCAGCAGTTTATTCTGGCGGGAGGGCCTCAACAATGAGCAGTTCTTC	CASSLFWREGLNNEQFF
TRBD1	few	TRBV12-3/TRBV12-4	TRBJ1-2	TGTGCCAGCAGCCCGACAGGGGGCAAAGATGGCTACACCTTC	CASSPTGGKDGYTF
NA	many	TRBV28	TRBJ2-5	TGTGCCAGCACTCTCTTGCGGTGGGGGACCCAGTACTTC	CASTLLRWGTQYF
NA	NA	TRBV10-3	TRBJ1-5	TGTGCCATCAGTCCCGACAATTATCAGCCCCAGCATTTT	CAISPDNYQPQHF
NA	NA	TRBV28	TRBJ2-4	TGTGCCAGCCAAGTAACGACAGGCAGACTAGCCAAAAACATTCAGTACTTC	CASQVTTGRLAKNIQYF
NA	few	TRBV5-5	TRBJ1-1	TGTGCCAGCAGCTTCGAGGGGGACGCTGAAGCTTTCTTT	CASSFEGDAEAFF
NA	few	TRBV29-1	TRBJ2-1	TGCAGCGTTGAGGTACTTGACTACAATGAGCAGTTCTTC	CSVEVLDYNEQFF
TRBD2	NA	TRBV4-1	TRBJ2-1	TGCGCCAGCAGCCAAGATCCTAGCGGCAATGAGCAGTTCTTC	CASSQDPSGNEQFF
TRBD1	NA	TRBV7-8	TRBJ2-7	TGTGCCAGCAGCCAAGAGGGGACAGAAGTCTACGAGCAGTACTTC	CASSQEGTEVYEQYF
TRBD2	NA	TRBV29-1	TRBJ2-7	TGCAGCGTCGAGGGACTAGCGGGAGAGAGATACGAGCAGTACTTC	CSVEGLAGERYEQYF
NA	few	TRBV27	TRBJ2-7	TGTGCCAGCAGTTGGGGGATATCCTACGAGCAGTACTTC	CASSWGISYEQYF
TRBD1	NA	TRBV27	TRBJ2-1	TGTGCCAGCAACCCACTAGACAGGGATAATGAGCAGTTCTTC	CASNPLDRDNEQFF
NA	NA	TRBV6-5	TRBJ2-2	TGTGCCAGCCTACCGGACGGGTGGAACACCGGGGAGCTGTTTTTT	CASLPDGWNTGELFF
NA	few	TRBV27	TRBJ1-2	TGTGCCAGCAGTCCCCAACAGGGTCTTCGGGGCTACACCTTC	CASSPQQGLRGYTF
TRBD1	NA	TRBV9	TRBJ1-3	TGTGCCAGCAGCCCCACAGGGGGTAAAGGAAACACCATATATTTT	CASSPTGGKGNTIYF
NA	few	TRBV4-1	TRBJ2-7	TGCGCCAGCAGCCCCCCGGGATCCAGCTACGAGCAGTACTTC	CASSPPGSSYEQYF
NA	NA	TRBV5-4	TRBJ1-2	TGTGCCGGCAAGAGTTCAGGGTCGGACTATGGCTACACCTTC	CAGKSSGSDYGYTF
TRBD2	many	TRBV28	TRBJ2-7	TGTGCCAGCAGTTTTGGCGGGAGGGATCTATCCTACGAGCAGTACTTC	CASSFGGRDLSYEQYF
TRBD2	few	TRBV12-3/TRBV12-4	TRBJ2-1	TGTGCCAGCAGTGCTCCCGGGACTAGCGGGAGCAATGAGCAGTTCTTC	CASSAPGTSGSNEQFF
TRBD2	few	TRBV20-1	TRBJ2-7	TGCAGTGCGTTTCCACTGAGACTAGCGGGAGGGCCCCACGAGCAGTACTTC	CSAFPLRLAGGPHEQYF
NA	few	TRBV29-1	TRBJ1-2	TGCAGCGTTGATGGGATCGGCCGTTTCGCCTCTTTTGGCTACACCTTC	CSVDGIGRFASFGYTF
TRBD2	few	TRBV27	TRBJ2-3	TGTGCCAGCAGTTTATCCCCTCGGACTAGCGGGAGGACAGATACGCAGTATTTT	CASSLSPRTSGRTDTQYF
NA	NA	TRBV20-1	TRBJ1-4	TGCAGTGCTAGAGGACTAAACCTGGACGGAACTAATGAAAAACTGTTTTTT	CSARGLNLDGTNEKLFF
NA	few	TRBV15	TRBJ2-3	TGTGCCACCAGCAGAGTACTAAGCTTTCTAGATACGCAGTATTTT	CATSRVLSFLDTQYF
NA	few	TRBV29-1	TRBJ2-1	TGCAGCGTTAGTAGGGTCTCCTACAATGAGCAGTTCTTC	CSVSRVSYNEQFF
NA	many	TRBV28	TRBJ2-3	TGTGCCAGCGGAACCCAAGGGTGGACGGGTACGCAGTATTTT	CASGTQGWTGTQYF
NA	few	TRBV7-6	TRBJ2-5	TGTGCCAGCAGCCGCGTCCCTGGGGCCGGGGAGACCCAGTACTTC	CASSRVPGAGETQYF